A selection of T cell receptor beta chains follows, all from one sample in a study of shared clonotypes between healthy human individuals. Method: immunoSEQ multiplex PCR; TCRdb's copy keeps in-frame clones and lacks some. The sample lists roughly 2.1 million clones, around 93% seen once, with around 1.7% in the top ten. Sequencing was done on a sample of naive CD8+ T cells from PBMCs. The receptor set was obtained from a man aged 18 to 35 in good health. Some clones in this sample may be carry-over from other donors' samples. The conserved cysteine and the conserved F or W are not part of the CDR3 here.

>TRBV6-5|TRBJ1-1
ASSYLQGTYTEAF
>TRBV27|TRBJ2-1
ASSTLTGEWMNEQF
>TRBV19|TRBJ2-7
ASSMTATYEQY
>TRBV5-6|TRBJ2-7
ASSGYTSGTGY
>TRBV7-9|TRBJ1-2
ASSRRDRYGYT
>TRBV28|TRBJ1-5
ASRQRDSRNQPQH
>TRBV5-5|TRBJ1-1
ASSLPEMNTEAF
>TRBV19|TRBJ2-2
ASKWGQGSTGELF
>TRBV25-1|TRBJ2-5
ASSLTSGSQETQY
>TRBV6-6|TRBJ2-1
ASSWVGEQF
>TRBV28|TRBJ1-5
ASSRADSDSLEFGSSTQH
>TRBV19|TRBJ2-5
ASSIFRQGQETQY
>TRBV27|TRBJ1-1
ASSVVKGVTEAF
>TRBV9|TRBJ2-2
ASETGYTGELF
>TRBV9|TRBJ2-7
ASSVVYGREQY
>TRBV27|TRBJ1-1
ASSLGENTEAF
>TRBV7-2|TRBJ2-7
ASSLWGERGGEQY
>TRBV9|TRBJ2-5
ASSVGLAGEGGKETQY
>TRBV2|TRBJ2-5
ASRLDRAETQY
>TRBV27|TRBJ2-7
ASSLLSTSGTREQY
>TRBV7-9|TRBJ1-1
ASVSGTEAF
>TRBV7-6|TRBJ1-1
ASSLSQGERSEAF
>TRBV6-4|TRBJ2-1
ASSDCLEREGYNEQF
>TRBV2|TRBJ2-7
ASTSQGGDWLYEQY
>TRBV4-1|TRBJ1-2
ASSQNRRANYGYT
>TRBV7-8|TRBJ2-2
ASSTDSAGELF
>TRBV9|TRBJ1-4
ASSSRSGDATNEKLF
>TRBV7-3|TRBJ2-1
ASSSRAAYNEQF
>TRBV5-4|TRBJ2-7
ASSLRPVRFSYEQY
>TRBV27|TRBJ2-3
ASSLWAGVSDTQY
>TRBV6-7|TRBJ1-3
AAVQRVTGNTIY
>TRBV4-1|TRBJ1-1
ASSQDRGLTEAF
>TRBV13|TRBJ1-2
ASSPGENYGYT
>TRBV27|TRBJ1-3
ASSLKASGNTIY
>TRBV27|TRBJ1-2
ASSLFPGNYGYT
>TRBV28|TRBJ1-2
ASSFVPGGGYGYT
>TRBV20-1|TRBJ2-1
SAHLGNEQF
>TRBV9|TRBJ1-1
ASSPTQVNTEAF
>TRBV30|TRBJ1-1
AWSVGSRTEAF
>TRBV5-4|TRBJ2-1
ASSQAGGLNEQF
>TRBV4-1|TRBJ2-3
ASSHARLAGPSSTDTQY
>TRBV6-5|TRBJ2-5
ASRKGLRETQY
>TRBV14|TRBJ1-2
ASSQDRGQGAGGYT
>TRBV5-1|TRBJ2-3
ASSFRASGSKDTQY
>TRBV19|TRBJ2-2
ASSIDRGGTGELF
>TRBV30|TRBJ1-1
AWRTSTWTEAF
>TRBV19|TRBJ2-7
ASSLKTEPLLYEQY
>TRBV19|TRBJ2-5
ASSPRTARQETQY
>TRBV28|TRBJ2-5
ASSPRLVVGVRETQY
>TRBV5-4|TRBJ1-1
ASRKYGTMNTEAF
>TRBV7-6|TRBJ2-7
ASSALAVGSYEQY
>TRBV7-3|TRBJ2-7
ASSLDPAYEQY
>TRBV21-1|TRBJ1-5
ASSKESPGPGVSPQH
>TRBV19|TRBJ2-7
ASSIVRGREQY